These T cell receptor beta chains were read from a single sample in a study of shared clonotypes between healthy human individuals. Sequenced by immunoSEQ multiplex PCR; TCRdb stores in-frame clones only, minus some. The repertoire holds some 650,000 clones, around 97% seen once, with roughly 0.05% in the top ten. Material for sequencing was naive CD4+ T cells sorted from blood. The source is a woman under 40 in good health. CDR3s include the opening cysteine and the closing phenylalanine or tryptophan. The D gene is left open where the match is weak. Only some rows state a clone size, as once, few, many or a class for expanded clones.

V	J	D	size	DNA	CDR3
TRBV14	TRBJ1-4	NA	once	TGTGCCAGCAGTAAGGGACGGCTAAATGAAAAACTGTTTTTT	CASSKGRLNEKLFF
TRBV6-6	TRBJ1-3	NA	NA	TGTGCCAGCAGTACAGCTGGAAACACCATATATTTT	CASSTAGNTIYF
TRBV5-1	TRBJ1-1	TRBD1	NA	TGCGCCAGCAGCTTCTCCCCGGGACAGGAGGGTGAAGCTTTCTTT	CASSFSPGQEGEAFF
TRBV29-1	TRBJ2-5	NA	NA	TGCAGCGTTGTGGTTTCGACCGATCAAGAGACCCAGTACTTC	CSVVVSTDQETQYF
TRBV5-1	TRBJ1-2	TRBD1	once	TGCGCCAGCAGCGAAGCCCGGGACAGGACTTCTTATGGCTACACCTTC	CASSEARDRTSYGYTF
TRBV5-6	TRBJ2-3	TRBD2	NA	TGTGCCAGCAGCCACAAGCTAGCGGGAGGGCCCACAGATACGCAGTATTTT	CASSHKLAGGPTDTQYF
TRBV28	TRBJ2-1	TRBD1	NA	TGTGCCAGCAGTTTGTGGGGACAGTTGGTTGACAATGAGCAGTTCTTC	CASSLWGQLVDNEQFF
TRBV19	TRBJ1-4	NA	NA	TGTGCCAGTAGTGCAGGAGAGTTCCCTAATGAAAAACTGTTTTTT	CASSAGEFPNEKLFF
TRBV5-4	TRBJ1-2	NA	NA	TGTGCCAGCAGCTTGGACGCCCGGGACACTTGCTTC	CASSLDARDTCF
TRBV5-4	TRBJ2-7	TRBD2	NA	TGTGCCAGCGGGGGGGGAAGGAGTGAGCAGTACTTC	CASGGGRSEQYF
TRBV28	TRBJ2-3	NA	once	TGTGCCAGCAGGGGGACTGGTAAGACAGATACGCAGTATTTT	CASRGTGKTDTQYF
TRBV29-1	TRBJ2-1	NA	NA	TGCAGCGTTGAAGCCCCTGCGAGCTCCTACAATGAGCAGTTCTTC	CSVEAPASSYNEQFF
TRBV5-1	TRBJ2-7	NA	once	TGCGCCAGCAGCTTAACTTACGGGACATACTCTTACGAGCAGTACTTC	CASSLTYGTYSYEQYF